Listed below are T cell receptor beta chains from one sample, sequenced in a study of T-cell memory formation after mild COVID-19. TCRdb redid the calling of the 5' RACE reads with MiXCR, one entry per CDR3 protein. The table records more than 350,000 distinct CDR3 sequences, 20% to 25% of them present only once. Source material: PBMCs or a T cell subset sorted from them (not recorded which). The origin of the receptors is an adult woman who had mild COVID-19 (a few samples of this study predate the infection). Cell type and time point are not known. The CDR3 runs from the conserved cysteine through the conserved F or W. Fields, in order: CDR3 protein, CDR3 DNA, J gene, D gene, V gene, clone size. D genes are given only for firm matches. For some rows the clone size is stated as once, few or many, or as a class when expanded; others skip it.

CASSQEVGTSSPLHF TGCGCCAGCAGCCAAGAGGTCGGGACGTCTTCACCCCTCCACTTT TRBJ1-6 NA TRBV4-1 few
CATSHSDTQYF TGTGCCACCTCACACAGTGATACGCAGTATTTT TRBJ2-3 NA TRBV24-1 few
CASSLEQGTEAFF TGCGCCAGCAGCTTAGAACAGGGCACTGAAGCTTTCTTT TRBJ1-1 NA TRBV5-1 NA
CASNRRTGCTDTQYF TGTGCCAGCAATAGGAGGACAGGGTGCACAGATACGCAGTATTTT TRBJ2-3 NA TRBV21-1 few
CASSQGGQTDTQYF TGCGCCAGCAGCCAAGGAGGACAGACAGATACGCAGTATTTT TRBJ2-3 NA TRBV4-1 NA
CASSLGVLELQEQYF TGCGCCAGCAGCTTGGGAGTTTTGGAACTCCAAGAGCAGTACTTC TRBJ2-7 NA TRBV5-1 NA
CSARYHYDPAYGYTF TGCAGTGCTAGATATCACTACGATCCGGCGTATGGCTACACCTTC TRBJ1-2 NA TRBV20-1 NA
CASSTETLYEQYF TGTGCCAGCTCCACCGAAACCTTGTACGAGCAGTACTTC TRBJ2-7 NA TRBV18 NA
CASSSPTSGGSNEQFF TGTGCCAGCAGCTCCCCGACTAGCGGGGGGAGTAATGAGCAGTTCTTC TRBJ2-1 TRBD2 TRBV7-3 NA
CASSRDRPTDTQYF TGTGCCAGCAGCAGGGATCGGCCGACAGATACGCAGTATTTT TRBJ2-3 NA TRBV9 NA
CASSPLGLAQETQYF TGTGCCAGCAGCCCCCTGGGACTAGCACAAGAGACCCAGTACTTC TRBJ2-5 TRBD2 TRBV7-3 few
CASSEGRAPYEQYF TGTGCCAGCAGTGAAGGCAGGGCCCCCTACGAGCAGTACTTC TRBJ2-7 NA TRBV2 NA
CASSYSPDTSYEQYF TGTGCCAGCAGTTACTCACCTGACACCTCCTACGAGCAGTACTTC TRBJ2-7 NA TRBV6-5 NA
CASTARANSPLHF TGTGCCAGCACGGCCAGGGCAAATTCACCCCTCCACTTT TRBJ1-6 NA TRBV27 NA
CASSLGLAGGISSYNEQFF TGTGCCAGCAGCCTGGGACTAGCGGGAGGGATAAGCTCCTACAATGAGCAGTTCTTC TRBJ2-1 TRBD2 TRBV4-2 NA
CASSPSAANTGELFF TGTGCCAGCAGCCCCTCGGCAGCGAACACCGGGGAGCTGTTTTTT TRBJ2-2 NA TRBV7-2 few
CASSWGLAGYSYNEQFF TGTGCCAGCAGTTGGGGACTAGCGGGTTACTCCTACAATGAGCAGTTCTTC TRBJ2-1 TRBD2 TRBV6-2/TRBV6-3 few
CATSDRTQKGSYEQYF TGTGCCACCAGTGATCGGACCCAAAAGGGGTCCTACGAGCAGTACTTC TRBJ2-7 NA TRBV24-1 NA
CASSAGSGNEQFF TGTGCCAGCAGCGCCGGGTCGGGGAATGAGCAGTTCTTC TRBJ2-1 NA TRBV7-8 NA
CASAARMNTEAFF TGTGCCAGCGCGGCCCGGATGAACACTGAAGCTTTCTTT TRBJ1-1 NA TRBV6-2/TRBV6-3 NA
CASSFFEADTQYF TGTGCCAGCAGCTTTTTTGAGGCAGATACGCAGTATTTT TRBJ2-3 NA TRBV7-2 few
CASSYSDGVTQYF TGTGCCAGCAGTTACTCTGATGGGGTGACCCAGTACTTC TRBJ2-5 NA TRBV6-5 NA
CASSYYEQYF TGTGCCAGCAGCTATTACGAGCAGTACTTC TRBJ2-7 NA TRBV3-1 few
CASRRGHGYNEQFF TGTGCCAGCAGAAGAGGACACGGATACAATGAGCAGTTCTTC TRBJ2-1 NA TRBV7-6 few
CASSLIDTQYF TGTGCCAGCAGTTTAATAGATACGCAGTATTTT TRBJ2-3 NA TRBV12-3/TRBV12-4 many
CASSLTVGGELFF TGTGCCAGCAGCTTAACGGTGGGCGGGGAGCTGTTTTTT TRBJ2-2 NA TRBV7-3 few
CASSEYIGIGELFF TGTGCCAGCAGTGAATATATAGGGATCGGGGAGCTGTTTTTT TRBJ2-2 NA TRBV2 NA
CASSSTPGVYNSPLHF TGTGCCAGCAGCTCTACCCCGGGAGTTTATAATTCACCCCTCCACTTT TRBJ1-6 NA TRBV5-6 NA
CASSPRRAGQDEQFF TGTGCCAGCAGCCCGCGACGAGCGGGGCAGGATGAGCAGTTCTTC TRBJ2-1 TRBD2 TRBV7-3 NA
CSVASGSHIEQFF TGCAGCGTTGCTAGCGGGAGTCACATTGAGCAGTTCTTC TRBJ2-1 TRBD2 TRBV29-1 NA
CASSRAAGANVLTF TGTGCCAGTTCAAGGGCGGCTGGGGCCAACGTCCTGACTTTC TRBJ2-6 NA TRBV2 NA
CASSTGQGANVLTF TGTGCCAGTAGTACCGGACAGGGGGCCAACGTCCTGACTTTC TRBJ2-6 NA TRBV19 medium-sized
CASRKSGQGADGYTF TGTGCCAGCAGGAAAAGTGGGCAGGGGGCGGATGGCTACACCTTC TRBJ1-2 TRBD1 TRBV12-3/TRBV12-4 few
CATSDQAGTDTQYF TGTGCCACCAGTGATCAAGCGGGGACAGATACGCAGTATTTT TRBJ2-3 TRBD2 TRBV24-1 NA
CASLKRDSYEQYF TGTGCCAGCCTTAAGCGGGATTCCTACGAGCAGTACTTC TRBJ2-7 TRBD2 TRBV6-5 NA
CASSLDWGSYNEQFF TGCGCCAGCAGCTTGGATTGGGGCTCCTACAATGAGCAGTTCTTC TRBJ2-1 NA TRBV5-1 NA